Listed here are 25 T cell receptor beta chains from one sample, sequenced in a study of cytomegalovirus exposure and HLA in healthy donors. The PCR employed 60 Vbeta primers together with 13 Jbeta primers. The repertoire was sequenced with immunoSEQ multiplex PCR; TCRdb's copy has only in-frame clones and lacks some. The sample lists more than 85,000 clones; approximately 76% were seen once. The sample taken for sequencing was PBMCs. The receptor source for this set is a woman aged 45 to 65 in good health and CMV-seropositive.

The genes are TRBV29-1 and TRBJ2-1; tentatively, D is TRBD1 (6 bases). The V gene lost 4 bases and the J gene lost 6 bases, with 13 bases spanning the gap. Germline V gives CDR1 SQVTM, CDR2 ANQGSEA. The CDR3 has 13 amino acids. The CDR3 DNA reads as TGCAGCGTTGGGGGGCTAGCTTCCAATGAGCAGTTCTTC. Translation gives CSVGGLASNEQFF.

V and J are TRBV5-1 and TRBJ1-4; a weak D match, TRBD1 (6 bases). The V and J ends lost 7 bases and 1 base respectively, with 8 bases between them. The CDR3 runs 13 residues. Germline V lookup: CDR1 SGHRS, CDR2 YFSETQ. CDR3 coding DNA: TGCGCCAGCGCGACAGGAACTAATGAAAAACTGTTTTTT. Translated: CASATGTNEKLFF.

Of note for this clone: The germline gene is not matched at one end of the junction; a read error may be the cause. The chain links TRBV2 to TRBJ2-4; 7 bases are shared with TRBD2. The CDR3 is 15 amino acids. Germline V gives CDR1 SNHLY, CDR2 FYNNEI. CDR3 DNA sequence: TGTGCCAGCAAAGGGCTAGCGGAGCCGCCAAACATTCGGTACTTC. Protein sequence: CASKGLAEPPNIRYF.

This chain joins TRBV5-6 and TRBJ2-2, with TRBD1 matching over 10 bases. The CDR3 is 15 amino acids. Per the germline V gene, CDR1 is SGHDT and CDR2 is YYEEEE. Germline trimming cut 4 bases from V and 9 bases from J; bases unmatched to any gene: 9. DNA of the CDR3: TGTGCCAGCAGCCCCGGGACAGGGGCGTCGCGGGAGCTGTTTTTT. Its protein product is CASSPGTGASRELFF.

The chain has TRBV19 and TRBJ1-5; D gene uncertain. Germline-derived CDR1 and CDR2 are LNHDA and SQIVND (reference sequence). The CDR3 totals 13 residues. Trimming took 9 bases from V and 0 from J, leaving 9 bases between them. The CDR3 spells CASSSNSNQPQHF. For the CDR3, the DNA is TGTGCCAGCTCGAGCAATAGCAATCAGCCCCAGCATTTT.

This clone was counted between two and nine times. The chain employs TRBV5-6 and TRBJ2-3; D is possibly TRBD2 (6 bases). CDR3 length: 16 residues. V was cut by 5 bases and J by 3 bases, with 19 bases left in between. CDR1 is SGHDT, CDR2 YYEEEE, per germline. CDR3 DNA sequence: TGTGCCAGCAGATATGAATCGGGGAGGAGGACAGATACGCAGTATTTT. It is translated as CASRYESGRRTDTQYF.

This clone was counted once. Written as DNA, the CDR3 is TGTGCCAGCTCAGAAGGGGGGAACACTGAAGCTTTCTTT. Its translation: CASSEGGNTEAFF. The rearrangement uses TRBV7-2 and TRBJ1-1; tentative D call: TRBD1 (6 bases). This CDR3 is built from 13 residues. With 8 bases removed from V and 1 base from J, the gap between germline ends came to 11 bases. Germline CDR1 reads SGHTA; CDR2 reads FQGNSA.

CDR3 DNA sequence: TGTGCCAGCAGCCCAGTGGGACTAGCACAAGAGACCCAGTACTTC. Encoded protein: CASSPVGLAQETQYF. This rearrangement joins TRBV7-3 to TRBJ2-5; 9 nucleotides agree with TRBD2. Trimming took 5 bases from V and 2 from J; bases not matched to a gene: 6. CDR3 length: 15 residues. Germline assignment: CDR1 SGHTA and CDR2 FQGTGA.

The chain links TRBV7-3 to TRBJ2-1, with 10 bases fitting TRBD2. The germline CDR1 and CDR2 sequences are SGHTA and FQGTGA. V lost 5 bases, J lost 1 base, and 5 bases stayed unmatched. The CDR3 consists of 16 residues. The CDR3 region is CASSRRAGGSYNEQFF. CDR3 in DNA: TGTGCCAGCAGCCGTCGAGCGGGAGGGTCCTACAATGAGCAGTTCTTC.

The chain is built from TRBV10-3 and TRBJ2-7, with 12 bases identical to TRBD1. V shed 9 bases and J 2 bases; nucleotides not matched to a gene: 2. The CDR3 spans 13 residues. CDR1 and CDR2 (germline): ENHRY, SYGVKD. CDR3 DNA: TGTGCCATGGGACAGGGGGCAGCCTACGAGCAGTACTTC. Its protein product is CAMGQGAAYEQYF.

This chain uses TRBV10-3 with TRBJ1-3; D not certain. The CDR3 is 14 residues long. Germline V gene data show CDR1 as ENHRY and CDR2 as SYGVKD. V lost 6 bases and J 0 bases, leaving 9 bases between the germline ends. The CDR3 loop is CAISIQSSGNTIYF. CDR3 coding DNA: TGTGCCATCAGCATACAGAGCTCTGGAAACACCATATATTTT.

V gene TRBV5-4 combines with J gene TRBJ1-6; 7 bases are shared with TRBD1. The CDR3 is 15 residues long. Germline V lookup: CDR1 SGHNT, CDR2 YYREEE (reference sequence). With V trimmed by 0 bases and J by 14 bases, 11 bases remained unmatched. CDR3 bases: TGTGCCAGCAGCTTGGCCGGGGCCGGGCAGGGGGCCCTCCACTTT. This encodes CASSLAGAGQGALHF.

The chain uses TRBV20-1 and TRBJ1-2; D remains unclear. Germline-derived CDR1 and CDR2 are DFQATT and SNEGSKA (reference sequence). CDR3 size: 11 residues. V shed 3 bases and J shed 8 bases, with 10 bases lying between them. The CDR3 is CSASLPGGYTF. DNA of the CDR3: TGCAGTGCTAGCCTCCCGGGGGGCTACACCTTC.

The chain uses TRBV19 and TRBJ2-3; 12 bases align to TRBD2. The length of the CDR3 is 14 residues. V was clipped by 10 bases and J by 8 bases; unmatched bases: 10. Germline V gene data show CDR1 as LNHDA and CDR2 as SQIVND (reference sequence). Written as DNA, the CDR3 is TGTGCCACCAGGACTAGCGGGGCCCCAGGTACGCAGTATTTT. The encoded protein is CATRTSGAPGTQYF.

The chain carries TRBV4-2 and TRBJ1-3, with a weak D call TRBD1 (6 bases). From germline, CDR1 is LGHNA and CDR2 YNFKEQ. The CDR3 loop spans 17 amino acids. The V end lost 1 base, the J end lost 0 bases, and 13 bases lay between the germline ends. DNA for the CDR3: TGTGCCAGCAGCCAAGCGGGAGGGGGACGCTCTGGAAACACCATATATTTT. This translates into CASSQAGGGRSGNTIYF.

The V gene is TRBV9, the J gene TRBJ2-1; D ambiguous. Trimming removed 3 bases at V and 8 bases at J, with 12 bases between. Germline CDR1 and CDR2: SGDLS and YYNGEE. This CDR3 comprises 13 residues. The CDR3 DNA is TGTGCCAGCAGCGGGGCCATCTTGGATGAGCAGTTCTTC. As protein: CASSGAILDEQFF.

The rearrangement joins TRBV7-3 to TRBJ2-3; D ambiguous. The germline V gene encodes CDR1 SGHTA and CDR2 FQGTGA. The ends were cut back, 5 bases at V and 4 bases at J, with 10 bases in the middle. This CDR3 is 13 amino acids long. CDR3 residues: CASSRGSADTQYF. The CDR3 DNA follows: TGTGCCAGCAGCCGAGGTTCGGCAGATACGCAGTATTTT.

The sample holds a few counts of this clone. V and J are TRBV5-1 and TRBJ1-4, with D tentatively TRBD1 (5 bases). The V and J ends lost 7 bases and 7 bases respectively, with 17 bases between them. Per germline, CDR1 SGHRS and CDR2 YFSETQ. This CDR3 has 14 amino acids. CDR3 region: CASAPGRVAEKLFF. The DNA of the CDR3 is TGCGCCAGCGCCCCGGGCAGGGTGGCTGAAAAACTGTTTTTT.

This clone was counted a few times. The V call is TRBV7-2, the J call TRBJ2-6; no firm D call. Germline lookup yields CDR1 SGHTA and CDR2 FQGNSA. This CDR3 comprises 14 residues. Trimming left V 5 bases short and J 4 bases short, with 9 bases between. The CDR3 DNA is TGTGCCAGCAGCCTGAGTGAGGGGGCCAACGTCCTGACTTTC. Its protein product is CASSLSEGANVLTF.

The CDR3 DNA reads as TGTGCCAGCAGCTTGCGCCTAGCGGGAGCGGATGAGCAGTTCTTC. Its translation: CASSLRLAGADEQFF. The chain has TRBV5-4 and TRBJ2-1, with TRBD2 matching over 10 bases. The CDR3 runs to 15 residues. After removal of 1 base from V and 8 bases from J, the junction contained 6 bases not matched to a gene. CDR1 is SGHNT and CDR2 is YYREEE in the germline V gene (reference sequence).

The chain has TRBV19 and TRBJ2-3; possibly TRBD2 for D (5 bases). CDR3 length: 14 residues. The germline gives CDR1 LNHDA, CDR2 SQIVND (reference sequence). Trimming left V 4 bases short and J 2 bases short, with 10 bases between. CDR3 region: CASSTLAITDTQYF. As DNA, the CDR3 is TGTGCCAGTAGTACTCTAGCAATCACAGATACGCAGTATTTT.

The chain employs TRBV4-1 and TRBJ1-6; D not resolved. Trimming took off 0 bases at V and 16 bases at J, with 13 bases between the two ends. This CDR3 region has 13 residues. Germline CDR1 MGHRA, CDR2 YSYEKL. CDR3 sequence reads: CASSQESAAALHF. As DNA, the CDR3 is TGCGCCAGCAGCCAAGAATCGGCAGCGGCTCTCCACTTT.

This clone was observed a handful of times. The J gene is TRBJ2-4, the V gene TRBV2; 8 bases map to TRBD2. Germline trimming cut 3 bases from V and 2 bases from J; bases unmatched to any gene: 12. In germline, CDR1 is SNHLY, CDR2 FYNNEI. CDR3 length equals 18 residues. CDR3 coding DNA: TGTGCCAGCAGTGACCCACGGTGGAGCGGGGGTTCCAAAAACATTCAGTACTTC. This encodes CASSDPRWSGGSKNIQYF.

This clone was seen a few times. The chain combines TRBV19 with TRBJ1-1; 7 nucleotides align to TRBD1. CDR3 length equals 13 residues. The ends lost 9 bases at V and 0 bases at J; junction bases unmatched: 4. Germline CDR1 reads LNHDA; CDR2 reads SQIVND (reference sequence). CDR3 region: CASKTGMNTEAFF. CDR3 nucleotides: TGTGCCAGCAAGACAGGGATGAACACTGAAGCTTTCTTT.

The CDR3: CASSPRTGALHF. The CDR3 coding sequence is TGTGCCAGCAGCCCCCGGACAGGGGCCCTCCACTTT. The J gene is TRBJ1-6, the V gene TRBV5-6; TRBD1 matches at 9 bases. Germline V gene sequence: CDR1 SGHDT, CDR2 YYEEEE. V was pared by 4 bases and J by 14 bases, with 4 bases of the junction left unmatched. The CDR3 totals 12 residues.